Listed below are T cell receptor beta chains from one sample, sequenced in a study of shared clonotypes between healthy human individuals. Profiled with immunoSEQ multiplex PCR; TCRdb holds only in-frame clones, not every one. The table shows approximately 600,000 clones, with 85% to 95% occurring only once. The sample taken for sequencing was naive CD8+ T cells sorted from blood. Receptors were obtained from a woman in her twenties or thirties in good health. Each CDR3 is given with its conserved first and last residue. D genes are given only for firm matches.

j_call d_call cdr3_length v_call cdr3_aa
TRBJ2-7 NA 15 TRBV5-1 CASSLEVGRAYEQYF
TRBJ2-7 TRBD2 14 TRBV7-9 CASSLKTSGMEQYF
TRBJ2-3 TRBD2 13 TRBV2 CASSESSGYTQYF
TRBJ2-7 TRBD1 15 TRBV6-6 CASSYSWDRIYEQYF
TRBJ2-7 NA 14 TRBV28 CASSLRGGTYEQYF
TRBJ2-5 TRBD1 14 TRBV7-9 CASSSTGKGETQYF
TRBJ1-1 NA 12 TRBV29-1 CSVEVEGAEAFF
TRBJ2-7 NA 14 TRBV5-5 CASSLLGLDYEQYF
TRBJ1-2 TRBD1 13 TRBV5-6 CASSSGQGDGYTF
TRBJ2-7 TRBD1 16 TRBV27 CASSLSLGDSSYEQYF
TRBJ2-1 TRBD1 17 TRBV4-1 CASSQRPVGGQVGHRLF
TRBJ2-2 TRBD2 16 TRBV11-1 CASSPPGLVSTGELFF
TRBJ2-1 NA 18 TRBV18 CASSRKGGAGLSYNEQFF
TRBJ2-3 NA 15 TRBV7-3 CASSLGYGTTDTQYF
TRBJ2-7 TRBD2 15 TRBV27 CASSPGTSGSFEQYF
TRBJ2-7 NA 12 TRBV13 CASSYSVGEQYF
TRBJ2-5 NA 14 TRBV28 CASSWGSREETQYF
TRBJ2-7 NA 13 TRBV27 CASSFASSYEQYF
TRBJ2-1 TRBD2 17 TRBV9 CASSSSSGTSSYNEQFF
TRBJ2-7 NA 14 TRBV7-7 CAGLDRYISYEQYF
TRBJ2-7 TRBD1 13 TRBV19 CASSTWTGDEQYF
TRBJ2-7 TRBD1 13 TRBV15 CATSITGDYEQYF
TRBJ1-2 NA 14 TRBV27 CASSFGDGGYGYTF
TRBJ2-7 NA 11 TRBV2 CASSDRDEQYF
TRBJ2-7 TRBD2 15 TRBV5-6 CASSLWISGTYEQYF
TRBJ2-1 TRBD1 15 TRBV29-1 CSVEDLGTGGHEQFF
TRBJ2-2 NA 17 TRBV4-2 CASSQDRGWENTGELFF
NA NA 15 TRBV27 CASSISLGGSYEQYF
TRBJ1-5 NA 15 TRBV6-5 CASSYYTGMEQPQHF
TRBJ1-1 NA 13 TRBV4-1 CASSQGQNTEAFF
TRBJ2-7 TRBD1 13 TRBV5-1 CASRLGQGYEQYF
NA NA 15 TRBV14 CASSQEVGGAGEQYF
TRBJ1-2 NA 13 TRBV19 CASSIGTGYGYTF
TRBJ2-1 NA 15 TRBV27 CASTTGLTTYNEQFF
TRBJ1-1 NA 15 TRBV5-6 CASNPFDSFNTEAFF
TRBJ1-2 TRBD1 14 TRBV13 CASSPGQGHYGYTF
TRBJ2-3 TRBD2 15 TRBV27 CASRAVAGVVDTQYF
TRBJ2-7 NA 12 TRBV2 CASGGRYYEQYF
TRBJ1-2 NA 16 TRBV7-9 CASSFRTALLNYGYTF
TRBJ2-7 TRBD1 14 TRBV4-1 CASSPSTGVGEQYF
TRBJ2-2 NA 12 TRBV5-6 CASSGSAGELFF
TRBJ2-7 NA 14 TRBV2 CASSVGQYSYEQYF
TRBJ2-5 TRBD2 15 TRBV10-3 CAISEPSGSEETQYF
TRBJ2-4 TRBD1 13 TRBV30 CAWDRGTKNIQYF
TRBJ1-2 NA 13 TRBV7-8 CASSLSTGSGYTF
TRBJ1-1 TRBD1 14 TRBV6-1 CASRFQGGNTEAFF
TRBJ1-3 NA 13 TRBV5-4 CASSFSGGNTIYF
TRBJ1-1 NA 12 TRBV7-6 CASSGGGFEAFF
TRBJ2-4 TRBD2 17 TRBV13 CASSPLTGGGTKNIQYF
TRBJ2-7 NA 15 TRBV11-2 CASSPGAGHSYEQYF
TRBJ2-7 NA 15 TRBV5-1 CASSLAGGGSYEQYF
TRBJ2-7 NA 13 TRBV19 CASSFGTGYEQYF